A selection of T cell receptor beta chains follows, all from one sample in a study of T cells in Graves' hyperthyroidism and ophthalmopathy. TCRdb itself ran the multiplex PCR reads through MiXCR, one entry per CDR3 protein. This sample has 550,000 to 650,000 distinct CDR3 sequences, with approximately 15% found just once. The sequenced sample was blood. The receptors were gathered from a woman aged 25 to 39 with Graves' hyperthyroidism that later progressed to Graves' ophthalmopathy. Both conserved end residues are part of each CDR3. Fields, in order: J gene, V gene, D gene, CDR3 protein. A D gene is named only where the DNA matches it firmly.

TRBJ1-1 | TRBV11-3 | - | CASSLVQEANTEAFF
TRBJ2-2 | TRBV19 | - | CASSGRGTNTGELFF
TRBJ2-5 | TRBV28 | - | CATSFARVWETQYF
TRBJ1-2 | TRBV24-1 | TRBD1 | CATTDRDNYGYTF
TRBJ1-4 | TRBV27 | - | CASSSDSPTVGEKLFF
TRBJ2-7 | TRBV7-6 | - | CASSLVMDSSYEQYF
TRBJ2-3 | TRBV19 | - | CASSVILDTDTQYF
TRBJ1-2 | TRBV3-1 | TRBD1 | CASSQSPGQSYGYTF
TRBJ1-1 | TRBV12-3/TRBV12-4 | - | CASSITGTQAFF
TRBJ1-1 | TRBV9 | - | CASGGAKNTEAFF
TRBJ2-7 | TRBV27 | TRBD2 | CASSFSSGRTHEQYF
TRBJ2-5 | TRBV6-9 | TRBD2 | CASSYETSGYQETQYF
TRBJ2-5 | TRBV2 | TRBD1 | CASRDRVGETQYF
TRBJ2-7 | TRBV28 | TRBD1 | CASSLYTGALSYEQYF
TRBJ2-2 | TRBV7-3 | TRBD1 | CASRRQGSAGELFF
TRBJ1-4 | TRBV5-4 | - | CASSLELGKEKLFF
TRBJ2-4 | TRBV29-1 | TRBD1 | CSVRSRGPENIQYF
TRBJ2-3 | TRBV29-1 | TRBD2 | CSVLAGQADTQYF
TRBJ2-3 | TRBV24-1 | - | CATSDLGLGGAGLETQYF
TRBJ1-1 | TRBV10-3 | - | CAISEASTEAFF
TRBJ2-5 | TRBV30 | - | CTWSRGVETQYF
TRBJ2-7 | TRBV11-2 | - | CASSLTGSTEQYF
TRBJ2-1 | TRBV6-2/TRBV6-3 | - | CASSYGAGPPANEQFF
TRBJ1-5 | TRBV28 | TRBD1 | CASSSTGVDNQPQHF
TRBJ1-3 | TRBV11-2 | TRBD1 | CASSFGQGEGLSGNTIYF
TRBJ2-3 | TRBV7-2 | TRBD1 | CASSLGTGAGTQYF
TRBJ1-2 | TRBV25-1 | - | CASSRGGPGARGYTF
TRBJ2-2 | TRBV20-1 | TRBD1 | CSARGTGNTGELFF
TRBJ1-1 | TRBV2 | - | CASSDTGEAFF
TRBJ2-7 | TRBV30 | TRBD2 | CAWSSGSDEQYF
TRBJ2-7 | TRBV5-1 | - | CASRGGNGYEQYF
TRBJ1-2 | TRBV28 | - | CASSLTGTDHLYGYTF
TRBJ2-1 | TRBV11-2 | TRBD2 | CASSLILSQGLEQFF
TRBJ2-1 | TRBV30 | TRBD2 | CAWRVAGASGEQFF
TRBJ2-7 | TRBV11-1 | TRBD1 | CASSLDRGSEQYF
TRBJ1-2 | TRBV30 | TRBD1 | CAWTGGQDDGYTF
TRBJ1-5 | TRBV3-1 | TRBD1 | CASSQGGQGNQPQHF
TRBJ1-5 | TRBV20-1 | - | CSARDAVGNQPQHF
TRBJ1-2 | TRBV6-8 | - | CASSYSIETADDYGYTF
TRBJ2-1 | TRBV10-3 | TRBD2 | CAIRGLAPYNEQFF